The clone carrying this T cell receptor beta chain has a count of ten or more. Its specificity is unknown. The CDR3 is 13 residues long. Germline CDR1 is DFQATT and CDR2 is SNEGSKA (reference sequence). Trimming pared 6 bases from V and 2 bases from J, leaving 13 bases between. This entry comes from a study of lung T cells in sarcoidosis with Löfgren's syndrome. Study-wide context: Löfgren's syndrome patients were the main repertoire analysis focus.

TCRdb re-called the reads with MiXCR, one entry per CDR3 protein. The sample holds 60,000 to 65,000 distinct CDR3 sequences, 21% seen once. Study findings and constraints: Versus controls, Löfgren's syndrome patients reportedly showed TRAV12-1 and TRBV2 as most expanded. Multiple Löfgren's syndrome patients reportedly shared TRAV12-1 and TRBV2 CDR3 motifs.

The sequence was collected from a human donor with sarcoidosis (Löfgren's syndrome or another form), or a control subject (not recorded which). Sample: CD4+ T cells from PBMCs. The genes are TRBV20-1 and TRBJ2-5; tentatively, D is TRBD1 (5 bases). This CDR3 is CSAASGKQETQYF. CDR3 DNA: TGCAGTGCCGCTTCAGGGAAACAAGAGACCCAGTACTTC.